Listed below are T cell receptor beta chains from one sample, sequenced in a study of blood T cell repertoires in COVID-19. Assay: immunoSEQ multiplex PCR; the TCRdb copy retains only in-frame clones and omits some. The table shows 90,000 to 100,000 clones, with approximately 86% occurring only once. The sample comprised peripheral blood. The receptor set was obtained from a man in his fifties or sixties with acute or convalescent COVID-19. CDR3s include the opening cysteine and the closing phenylalanine or tryptophan. A D gene is named only where the DNA matches it firmly. Size is stated for part of the rows, as once, few or many counts, or as a class when the clone is expanded.

d_call	v_call	clone_size	j_call	cdr3_aa	cdr3_nt
.	TRBV5-1	.	TRBJ2-1	CASSFEGVSYNEQFF	TGCGCCAGCAGCTTCGAGGGAGTTTCCTACAATGAGCAGTTCTTC
TRBD1	TRBV3-1/TRBV3-2	.	TRBJ1-5	CASSPRQGDYQPQHF	TGTGCCAGCAGCCCCAGACAGGGGGACTATCAGCCCCAGCATTTT
TRBD1	TRBV6-5	.	TRBJ1-2	CASSRGTGGGSGYTF	TGTGCCAGCAGCCGCGGGACAGGGGGAGGTAGTGGCTACACCTTC
.	TRBV4-1	few	TRBJ2-3	CASSQDRATDTQYF	TGCGCCAGCAGCCAAGACAGGGCAACAGATACGCAGTATTTT
TRBD2	TRBV24-1	.	TRBJ2-3	CATSETVRAGGHSSTDTQYF	TGTGCCACCAGTGAGACGGTAAGAGCGGGAGGCCATTCTAGCACAGATACGCAGTATTTT
.	TRBV5-1	.	TRBJ1-1	CASSSLHDRPANTEAFF	TGCGCCAGCAGCTCTCTGCATGACAGGCCGGCGAACACTGAAGCTTTCTTT
TRBD2	TRBV5-1	few	TRBJ2-3	CASSPSLAGGHTDTQYF	TGCGCCAGCAGCCCGTCACTAGCGGGAGGGCACACAGATACGCAGTATTTT
TRBD1	TRBV5-1	.	TRBJ2-1	CASSASQGDEQFF	TGCGCCAGCAGCGCGAGCCAGGGGGATGAGCAGTTCTTC
TRBD2	TRBV7-9	.	TRBJ2-2	CASTGLAGENTGELFF	TGTGCCAGTACGGGGCTAGCGGGAGAAAACACCGGGGAGCTGTTTTTT
.	TRBV2	.	TRBJ2-7	CASSNWGEETYEQYF	TGTGCCAGCAGTAACTGGGGAGAGGAGACCTACGAGCAGTACTTC
TRBD1	TRBV11-2	.	TRBJ1-5	CASSAGTDSNQPQHF	TGTGCCAGCAGCGCCGGGACAGATAGCAATCAGCCCCAGCATTTT
.	TRBV3-1/TRBV3-2	.	TRBJ2-7	CASSRAGYEQYF	TGTGCCAGCAGCCGAGCAGGCTACGAGCAGTACTTC
TRBD1	TRBV4-1	.	TRBJ2-7	CASSQRTGALYEQYF	TGCGCCAGCAGCCAGAGGACAGGAGCGCTCTACGAGCAGTACTTC
TRBD1	TRBV6-5	once	TRBJ1-1	CASIRTGGNTEAFF	TGTGCCAGCATAAGGACAGGGGGTAACACTGAAGCTTTCTTT
TRBD2	TRBV5-1	once	TRBJ2-5	CASSWTGTSQETQYF	TGCGCCAGCAGCTGGACCGGGACTAGCCAAGAGACCCAGTACTTC
.	TRBV19	.	TRBJ2-5	CASSLGRGSETQYF	TGTGCCAGTAGTCTCGGACGGGGATCAGAGACCCAGTACTTC
.	TRBV9	.	TRBJ2-7	CASSGEYSYEQYF	TGTGCCAGCAGCGGAGAATACTCCTACGAGCAGTACTTC
.	TRBV2	.	TRBJ1-2	CASSERGFGGYTF	TGTGCCAGCAGTGAACGGGGGTTTGGAGGCTACACCTTC
TRBD1	TRBV11-3	.	TRBJ2-7	CASSNYRGSYEQYF	TGTGCCAGCAGCAACTACAGGGGATCCTACGAGCAGTACTTC
.	TRBV6-1	.	TRBJ1-2	CASSEDPTGTGYTF	TGTGCCAGCAGTGAAGACCCCACAGGGACGGGCTACACCTTC
.	TRBV19	.	TRBJ2-1	CASSMNRRVYNEQFF	TGTGCCAGTAGTATGAATAGGAGGGTTTACAATGAGCAGTTCTTC
.	TRBV27	.	TRBJ2-1	CASTPRGSTANEQFF	TGTGCCAGCACCCCCCGGGGTAGCACGGCCAATGAGCAGTTCTTC
TRBD1	TRBV5-6	.	TRBJ1-2	CASSSWGQANLNLYGYTF	TGTGCCAGCAGCTCTTGGGGACAGGCGAACCTAAACCTCTATGGCTACACCTTC
.	TRBV4-2	.	TRBJ1-3	CASSQDWGGPGNTIYF	TGTGCCAGCAGCCAAGATTGGGGGGGGCCTGGAAACACCATATATTTT
TRBD1	TRBV18	.	TRBJ1-1	CASSSGQAHTEAFF	TGTGCCAGCTCAAGCGGACAGGCGCACACTGAAGCTTTCTTT
.	TRBV12-3/TRBV12-4	.	TRBJ2-7	CASSLVTYGEQYF	TGTGCCAGCAGTTTAGTGACTTACGGGGAGCAGTACTTC
.	TRBV25-1	.	TRBJ1-1	CASSRTGDTEAFF	TGTGCCAGCAGCCGGACTGGGGACACTGAAGCTTTCTTT
.	TRBV5-4	.	TRBJ2-7	CASSITGKSSYEQYF	TGTGCCAGCAGTATCACAGGGAAGAGCTCCTACGAGCAGTACTTC
TRBD1	TRBV5-4	.	TRBJ1-4	CASSSPEQGGEKLFF	TGTGCCAGCAGCTCCCCCGAGCAGGGGGGTGAAAAACTGTTTTTT
.	TRBV30	.	TRBJ1-2	CAWGVREYYGYTF	TGTGCCTGGGGGGTCAGGGAATACTATGGCTACACCTTC
TRBD1	TRBV7-9	.	TRBJ1-2	CASSLAATGHGYTF	TGTGCCAGCAGCTTAGCTGCGACAGGGCATGGCTACACCTTC
.	TRBV6-5	.	TRBJ1-6	CASSRSRLNSPLHF	TGTGCCAGCAGCCGATCCAGGTTAAATTCACCCCTCCACTTT
TRBD2	TRBV2	once	TRBJ2-1	CALGGRAYNEQFF	TGTGCCCTCGGGGGGAGGGCCTACAATGAGCAGTTCTTC
.	TRBV6-6	once	TRBJ2-3	CASSSSARHAGPLSTDTQYF	TGTGCCAGCAGCTCCTCTGCCAGACATGCCGGTCCGCTTTCCACAGATACGCAGTATTTT
.	TRBV28	.	TRBJ2-7	CASSFRGYEQYF	TGTGCCAGCAGTTTTAGGGGCTACGAGCAGTACTTC
.	TRBV29-1	few	TRBJ1-1	CSAAPGTEAFF	TGCAGCGCGGCTCCGGGCACTGAAGCTTTCTTT
.	TRBV25-1	.	TRBJ1-5	CASSGENQPQHF	TGTGCCAGCAGTGGAGAGAATCAGCCCCAGCATTTT
TRBD2	TRBV3-1/TRBV3-2	.	TRBJ2-5	CASLRRGAGVETQYF	TGTGCCAGCCTCCGGCGAGGAGCGGGAGTCGAGACCCAGTACTTC
TRBD1	TRBV6-5	few	TRBJ2-2	CASTSRGQGAGELFF	TGTGCCAGCACCTCCCGGGGACAGGGGGCCGGGGAGCTGTTTTTT
.	TRBV19	.	TRBJ1-1	CASSHRGVRRAGNTEAFF	TGTGCCAGTAGTCATCGCGGGGTTCGTAGAGCGGGCAACACTGAAGCTTTCTTT
TRBD2	TRBV5-4	once	TRBJ2-1	CASSLPGGEQFF	TGTGCCAGCAGCTTACCGGGGGGTGAGCAGTTCTTC
.	TRBV3-1/TRBV3-2	.	TRBJ2-2	CASSPANTGELFF	TGTGCCAGCAGCCCAGCGAACACCGGGGAGCTGTTTTTT
.	TRBV30	.	TRBJ2-5	CAWNREETQYF	TGTGCCTGGAATAGGGAGGAGACCCAGTACTTC
.	TRBV10-3	.	TRBJ1-1	CAISDSGGQNTEAFF	TGTGCCATCAGTGATAGCGGGGGGCAGAACACTGAAGCTTTCTTT
.	TRBV3-1/TRBV3-2	.	TRBJ1-2	CASSHGGPTNYGYTF	TGTGCCAGCAGCCACGGGGGGCCCACTAACTATGGCTACACCTTC
TRBD1	TRBV5-1	.	TRBJ2-7	CASSSLPGTGAYEQYF	TGCGCCAGCAGCTCCCTCCCCGGGACAGGGGCCTACGAGCAGTACTTC
.	TRBV4-1	.	TRBJ1-3	CASSLGVVSTLSNTIYF	TGCGCCAGCAGCCTAGGAGTGGTCAGTACCTTGTCTAACACCATATATTTT
.	TRBV3-1/TRBV3-2	.	TRBJ2-1	CASSLPNNEQFF	TGTGCCAGCAGCCTTCCCAACAATGAGCAGTTCTTC
TRBD1	TRBV19	.	TRBJ1-6	CASRNTGAPLHF	TGTGCCAGTAGGAATACAGGGGCGCCCCTCCACTTT
.	TRBV21-1	few	TRBJ1-3	CASSKPSWGQAGNTIYF	TGTGCCAGCAGCAAACCGAGTTGGGGGCAGGCTGGAAACACCATATATTTT
TRBD2	TRBV24-1	.	TRBJ2-7	CATSATGTSGRVF	TGTGCCACCAGTGCAACCGGGACTAGCGGGAGGGTCTTC
TRBD2	TRBV9	.	TRBJ2-7	CASSVGLASAYEQYF	TGTGCCAGCAGCGTCGGACTAGCGAGCGCCTACGAGCAGTACTTC
TRBD1	TRBV6-4	few	TRBJ1-2	CASAGQGNYGYTF	TGTGCCAGCGCCGGACAGGGGAACTATGGCTACACCTTC
TRBD2	TRBV7-6	once	TRBJ2-7	CASSFGTSDSYEQYF	TGTGCCAGCAGCTTCGGGACTAGCGACTCCTACGAGCAGTACTTC
.	TRBV7-9	.	TRBJ2-7	CASSFPLAGVSYEQYF	TGTGCCAGCAGCTTCCCTTTGGCGGGCGTCTCCTACGAGCAGTACTTC
.	TRBV27	.	TRBJ2-7	CASSSEGDNEQYF	TGTGCCAGCAGTTCAGAAGGGGACAACGAGCAGTACTTC